These 16 T cell receptor beta chains were sequenced from one sample in a study of shared T cell receptors in the human thymus. The data were produced by immunoSEQ multiplex PCR, yet TCRdb's version contains in-frame clones alone and is incomplete. The sample yields hundreds of thousands of clones, over 75% seen once. These same data were also listed under a study on human thymus T cells.

Sample: thymocytes. All receptors come from a boy younger than two with a congenital heart defect.

The CDR3 nucleotides read TGTGCCAGCAGCGTAGTAGCGGGGGGCATTAGCACAGATACGCAGTATTTT. It is translated as CASSVVAGGISTDTQYF. V and J are TRBV9 and TRBJ2-3; 10 nucleotides match TRBD2. With 0 bases clipped from V and 0 bases from J, the junction kept 4 bases outside the gene matches. Germline assignment: CDR1 SGDLS and CDR2 YYNGEE. The length of the CDR3 is 17 residues. The variable domain in full, with the rest retrieved from reference TRBV9 and TRBJ2-3, is DSGVTQTPKHLITATGQRVTLRCSPRSGDLSVYWYQQSLDQGLQFLIQYYNGEERAKGNILERFSAQQFPDLHSELNLSSLELGDSALYFCASSVVAGGISTDTQYFGPGTRLTVL.

V gene TRBV4-1 combines with J gene TRBJ2-5, with TRBD1 as a possible D gene (6 bases). The J call could be wrong; TRBJ2-7 is a better fit for the DNA end. The length of the CDR3 is 13 residues. CDR1 and CDR2 (germline): MGHRA, YSYEKL. CDR3 coding DNA: TGCGCCAGCAGCCAAGAGAGGGGGTACGAGCAGTACTTC. This gives the protein CASSQERGYEQYF.

This clone turned up a few times. The rearrangement links TRBV28 to TRBJ2-4, with unresolved D. V lost 7 bases, J lost 0 bases, and 13 bases lay in between. The CDR3 runs 15 residues. CDR1 and CDR2 from the germline V gene are MDHEN and SYDVKM. The DNA of the CDR3 is TGTGCCAGCAACACCCACGGCGGAGCCAAAAACATTCAGTACTTC. Its protein product is CASNTHGGAKNIQYF.

Only one count was recorded for this clone. The chain is built from TRBV25-1 and TRBJ2-3; the match to TRBD2 covers 16 bases. From germline, CDR1 is MGHDK and CDR2 SYGVNS. The CDR3 extends over 17 amino acids. J was trimmed by 3 bases and V by 4 bases; bases with no gene match: 4. CDR3 sequence (DNA): TGTGCCAGCAGTGGGGGACTAGCGGGGGGGCCGACAGATACGCAGTATTTT. The encoded protein is CASSGGLAGGPTDTQYF.

This clone came up a few times. The chain employs TRBV5-4 and TRBJ1-2; D might be TRBD1 (5 bases). In germline, CDR1 is SGHNT, CDR2 YYREEE (reference sequence). There are 16 residues in the CDR3. The V end was cut by 4 bases, the J end by 7 bases, with 23 bases between. Here the CDR3 reads CASSGPGRGEESGYTF. CDR3 nucleotides: TGTGCCAGCAGCGGCCCGGGACGTGGGGAGGAGAGTGGCTACACCTTC.

The chain carries TRBV9 and TRBJ2-5, with 9 bases matching TRBD2. The V segment lost 0 bases and the J segment 9 bases; nucleotides outside the gene matches: 21. The CDR3 loop spans 19 amino acids. Germline CDR1 and CDR2: SGDLS and YYNGEE. The CDR3, as DNA: TGTGCCAGCAGCGTAGGGAGGTTAGCGGGAGTGCGGGAGAAGGAGGCCCAGTACTTC. This gives the protein CASSVGRLAGVREKEAQYF. The full variable domain, completed using reference TRBV9 and TRBJ2-5, is DSGVTQTPKHLITATGQRVTLRCSPRSGDLSVYWYQQSLDQGLQFLIQYYNGEERAKGNILERFSAQQFPDLHSELNLSSLELGDSALYFCASSVGRLAGVREKEAQYFGPGTRLLVL.

J is TRBJ1-1 and V is TRBV6-5; maybe TRBD1 (6 bases). Looked up from germline, CDR1 is MNHEY and CDR2 is SVGAGI. Trimming removed 5 bases from V and 2 bases from J, with 12 bases in between. This CDR3 contains 14 residues. The CDR3 nucleotides read TGTGCCAGCAGTCCCACAGGGTATAACACTGAAGCTTTCTTT. It specifies CASSPTGYNTEAFF.

The chain links TRBV10-3 to TRBJ2-1; 10 bases agree with TRBD2. V lost 6 bases, J lost 7 bases, and 9 bases stayed unmatched. Germline loops: CDR1 ENHRY, CDR2 SYGVKD. The CDR3 consists of 15 residues. The CDR3, as DNA: TGTGCCATCAGCGCACTAGCGGGACAACTGAATGAGCAGTTCTTC. Translated: CAISALAGQLNEQFF.

There are a few counts of this clone. This rearrangement joins TRBV29-1 to TRBJ2-3; 12 bases line up with TRBD2. The CDR3 has 17 amino acids. V shed 6 bases, J shed 0 bases, and the junction held 10 bases outside the gene matches. Per the germline V gene, CDR1 is SQVTM and CDR2 is ANQGSEA. CDR3 in DNA: TGCAGCGTGGGACTAGCGGGTGGAAGGTCTAGCACAGATACGCAGTATTTT. It is translated as CSVGLAGGRSSTDTQYF.

This clone came up once. In DNA form, the CDR3 reads TGCGCCAGCAGCTTGGCCCAAGGACTACTCCAGTTCTTC. Protein product: CASSLAQGLLQFF. The genes are TRBV5-1 and TRBJ2-1; the D gene is possibly TRBD2 (6 bases). There are 13 residues in the CDR3. V was pared by 0 bases and J by 13 bases, with 14 bases between. Per the germline V gene, CDR1 is SGHRS and CDR2 is YFSETQ.

CDR3 sequence reads: CASSPITNEKLFF. As DNA, the CDR3 is TGCGCCAGCAGCCCCATCACTAATGAAAAACTGTTTTTT. V gene TRBV5-1 combines with J gene TRBJ1-4; unclear D gene. V dropped 4 bases and J dropped 2 bases, with 6 bases sitting between them. CDR3 length: 13 residues. Germline CDR1 SGHRS, CDR2 YFSETQ.

The chain links TRBV10-3 to TRBJ1-2; unclear D gene. The V gene lost 2 bases and the J gene lost 0 bases, with 13 bases spanning the gap. Per germline, CDR1 ENHRY and CDR2 SYGVKD. The CDR3 is 16 residues long. CDR3 bases: TGTGCCATCAGTGAGAGCGTGGCAGTAGCTAACTATGGCTACACCTTC. It yields the protein CAISESVAVANYGYTF.

The chain couples TRBV4-3 to TRBJ2-7; 7 nucleotides agree with TRBD2. V lost 1 base, J lost 3 bases, and 15 bases stayed unmatched. This CDR3 has 18 amino acids. Germline CDR1 and CDR2: LGHNA and YSLEER. CDR3 in DNA: TGCGCCAGCAGCCAAGCCCCCCCTAGCGGAAGAGATAACTACGAGCAGTACTTC. As protein: CASSQAPPSGRDNYEQYF.

The chain joins TRBV28 to TRBJ1-6; no clear D. The CDR3 totals 16 residues. Germline CDR1 and CDR2: MDHEN and SYDVKM. V gave up 5 bases and J gave up 5 bases, with 16 bases separating them. CDR3 residues: CASSPITELDNSPLHF. Here the CDR3 DNA reads TGTGCCAGCAGTCCAATCACAGAACTCGATAATTCACCCCTCCACTTT. Filled out from reference TRBV28 and TRBJ1-6, the complete variable domain reads DVKVTQSSRYLVKRTGEKVFLECVQDMDHENMFWYRQDPGLGLRLIYFSYDVKMKEKGDIPEGYSVSREKKERFSLILESASTNQTSMYLCASSPITELDNSPLHFGNGTRLTVT.

V gene TRBV11-2 combines with J gene TRBJ2-2, with D possibly matching TRBD1 (6 bases). Germline V gene lookup returns CDR1 SGHAT and CDR2 FQNNGV. The CDR3 is 18 amino acids. Deletions cut 4 bases from V and 4 bases from J, with 22 bases between. CDR3 coding DNA: TGTGCCAGCAGCTCCGACGGGACAACTTACCGGAGCACCGGGGAGCTGTTTTTT. This translates into CASSSDGTTYRSTGELFF.

This clone occurred once. The chain combines TRBV10-3 with TRBJ1-2; D is uncertain. Between the trimmed V and J ends, which lost 6 bases and 8 bases, there was a span of 13 bases. CDR3 length: 12 amino acids. In germline, CDR1 is ENHRY, CDR2 SYGVKD. The CDR3 nucleotides read TGTGCCATCAGCCGGGAGCAATCGGGCTACACCTTC. It encodes CAISREQSGYTF.